The clone carrying this T cell receptor (beta chain) was seen ten or more times. Its target is unknown. The data originate from a study of Graves' ophthalmopathy and Graves' hyperthyroidism. As for the study in general: If no ophthalmopathy appeared within 18 months of follow-up, hyperthyroidism was termed stable.

As the template, RNA transcripts were used to amplify TCR beta CDR3 regions. First-round RT-PCR used HTBI primers; second-round multiplex PCR followed. Using its own MiXCR run on the multiplex PCR reads, TCRdb lists one record per CDR3 protein. The data show about 550,000 distinct CDR3 sequences, approximately 37% seen once. Study-level points and caveats: Detection in blood was also observed for most expanded thyroid clonotypes above 0.001 frequency. Built on 13 signatures, a model told ophthalmopathy apart from stable hyperthyroidism with about 85% sensitivity and over 80% specificity.

Unmatched junction bases numbered 5, after V lost 1 base and J lost 6 bases. CDR3 size: 15 residues. CDR1 and CDR2 from the germline V gene are DFQATT and SNEGSKA (reference sequence). The rearrangement joins TRBV20-1 to TRBJ1-6; 8 bases are a match to TRBD1. Specimen: peripheral blood or thyroid tissue (not recorded which). This sequence originates from an adult man with Graves' hyperthyroidism. The chain's CDR3 is CSARGGQGFNSPLHF. The CDR3, as DNA: TGCAGTGCTAGAGGTGGACAGGGTTTTAATTCACCCCTCCACTTT.